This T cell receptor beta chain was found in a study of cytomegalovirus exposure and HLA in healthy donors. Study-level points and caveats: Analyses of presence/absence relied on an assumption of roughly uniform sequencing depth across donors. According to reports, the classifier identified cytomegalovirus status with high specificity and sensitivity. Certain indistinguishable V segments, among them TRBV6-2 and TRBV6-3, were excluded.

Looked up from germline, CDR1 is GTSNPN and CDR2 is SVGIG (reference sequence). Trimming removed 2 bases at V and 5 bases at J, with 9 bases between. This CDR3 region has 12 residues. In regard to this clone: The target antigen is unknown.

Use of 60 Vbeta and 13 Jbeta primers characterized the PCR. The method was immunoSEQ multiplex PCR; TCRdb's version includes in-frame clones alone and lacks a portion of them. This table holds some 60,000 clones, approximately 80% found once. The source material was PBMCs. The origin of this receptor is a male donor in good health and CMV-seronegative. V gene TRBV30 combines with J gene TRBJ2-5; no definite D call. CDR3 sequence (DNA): TGTGCCTGGAGTCCCGGGTCGGAGACCCAGTACTTC. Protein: CAWSPGSETQYF.